The TCR beta chain described here comes from a study of a mutant IDH1 vaccine in newly diagnosed glioma. Study background: Most patients had received both radiotherapy and temozolomide, the prior options being radiotherapy, temozolomide, or both. Whole-study results and caveats: Across multiple MHC alleles, roughly 93% of patients had vaccine-induced responses.

This clone was seen a handful of times. Its specificity is not known. This CDR3 is built from 13 residues. Germline lookup yields CDR1 ENHRY and CDR2 SYGVKD. The germline V and J ends were trimmed by 8 bases and 1 base, with 11 bases remaining between them. Time point of the sample: baseline, week 1 (first vaccination visit). Treatment in this sample: pre-vaccination baseline after standard-of-care therapy. Generated by immunoSEQ multiplex PCR, the TCRdb table keeps only in-frame clones and is missing some. The data show approximately 70,000 clones, more than 65% seen once. The sample consisted of PBMCs, taken from a glioma patient treated with radiotherapy, temozolomide or both. This TCR was recovered from a man in his fifties or sixties with glioma. The chain employs TRBV10-3 and TRBJ1-1; D is unresolved. The CDR3: CAIVSAANTEAFF. CDR3 coding DNA: TGTGCCATCGTCTCGGCGGCGAACACTGAAGCTTTCTTT.